The present entry profiles one TCR beta chain with its context. The antigen is unknown. The CDR3 length is 14 residues. Germline values: CDR1 MDHEN, CDR2 SYDVKM. The ends were cut back, 5 bases at V and 3 bases at J, with 12 bases in the middle. Ophthalmopathy patients showed a Clinical Activity Score of at least 3, NOSPECS grade of at least 4 and duration under 3 months. Lactation, pregnancy, other autoimmune disease or uncontrolled infection led to exclusion of patients. From RNA transcripts, TCR beta CDR3 regions were amplified. With the HTBI primer set, the TCR CDR3 went through a first round of RT-PCR. TCRdb passed the multiplex PCR reads through MiXCR, listing each CDR3 protein once. The table has approximately 600,000 distinct CDR3 sequences, more than 20% seen once; the top ten hold 34%. The source of the sample is a study of T cells in Graves' hyperthyroidism and ophthalmopathy. Whole-study findings and limits: Most clonotypes expanded in the thyroid (above 0.001) were also present in blood.

The V call is TRBV28, the J call TRBJ2-3; possible D gene TRBD2, 6 bases. What was sequenced was blood. The clonotype comes from a man aged 25 to 40 with Graves' ophthalmopathy. The CDR3 nucleotides read TGTGCCAGCAGTGATTGGGAGGAAACAGATACGCAGTATTTT. Amino acid sequence: CASSDWEETDTQYF. The variable domain in full, completed from reference TRBV28 and TRBJ2-3, reads DVKVTQSSRYLVKRTGEKVFLECVQDMDHENMFWYRQDPGLGLRLIYFSYDVKMKEKGDIPEGYSVSREKKERFSLILESASTNQTSMYLCASSDWEETDTQYFGPGTRLTVL.